One sample yielded the 26 T cell receptor beta chains listed below, sequenced in a study of T-cell reconstitution after alpha-beta-depleted transplantation in children. This sample's TCRbeta library carried unique molecular identifier barcodes. TCRdb re-called the PCR reads through MiXCR, storing one row per CDR3 protein. The table lists roughly 200,000 distinct CDR3 sequences, around 10% of them singletons, with around 6% in the top ten. Sequences were derived from PBMCs from the stem cell graft donor, sampled from the stem cell graft. The receptors originated from a human donor who donated a stem cell graft to a child with acute lymphoblastic leukemia.

This clonotype was counted at least ten times. The chain is built from TRBV19 and TRBJ1-5; TRBD1 might be the D (5 bases). The CDR3 loop spans 16 amino acids. With 3 bases removed from V and 4 bases from J, the gap between germline ends came to 16 bases. Germline CDR1 LNHDA, CDR2 SQIVND (reference sequence). This CDR3 is CASSIPLRGRNQPQHF. DNA for the CDR3: TGTGCCAGTAGTATCCCCTTGAGGGGTCGGAATCAGCCCCAGCATTTT.

This clonotype has more than one count but fewer than ten. The rearrangement uses TRBV7-9 and TRBJ1-5; the D gene is possibly TRBD1 (5 bases). The CDR3 loop spans 15 amino acids. The ends were cut back, 1 base at V and 8 bases at J, with 15 bases in the middle. Germline V gives CDR1 SEHNR, CDR2 FQNEAQ (reference sequence). The CDR3 DNA reads as TGTGCCAGCAGCTTAGGCAGGGTGGCCGAGGAGCCCCAGCATTTT. Protein product: CASSLGRVAEEPQHF.

This clonotype was seen repeatedly, ten times or more. This chain uses TRBV2 with TRBJ2-1; D perhaps matches TRBD2 (5 bases). Germline loops: CDR1 SNHLY, CDR2 FYNNEI. The CDR3 has 12 residues. Trimming pared 5 bases from V and 7 bases from J, leaving 9 bases between. CDR3 residues: CASSPLENEQFF. CDR3 in DNA: TGTGCCAGCAGTCCACTAGAGAATGAGCAGTTCTTC.

This chain connects TRBV2 to TRBJ1-2; TRBD1 aligns across 7 bases. Germline V gives CDR1 SNHLY, CDR2 FYNNEI. The CDR3 sequence is 14 residues long. V gave up 9 bases and J gave up 4 bases; unmatched junction bases: 11. The CDR3 is CASISNRGSYGYTF. The CDR3 coding sequence is TGTGCCAGTATCTCCAACAGGGGTTCCTATGGCTACACCTTC.

This clonotype occurred a few times. V usage is TRBV5-1 and J usage is TRBJ1-1; D remains unclear. This CDR3 has 12 residues. Germline lookup yields CDR1 SGHRS and CDR2 YFSETQ. V was clipped by 4 bases and J by 4 bases, with 8 bases between them. CDR3 region: CASSPDLTEAFF. CDR3 in DNA: TGCGCCAGCAGCCCGGACCTCACTGAAGCTTTCTTT.

CDR3 sequence (DNA): TGTGCCAGCAGCTCACAACCTAGGACCCCCGGGGGAGATACGCAGTATTTT. Translating it yields CASSSQPRTPGGDTQYF. The chain combines TRBV7-2 with TRBJ2-3, with D tentatively TRBD2 (6 bases). V lost 4 bases, J lost 5 bases, and 22 bases lay in between. The CDR3 sequence is 17 residues long. Germline V gene data show CDR1 as SGHTA and CDR2 as FQGNSA.

This clonotype was seen many times. The CDR3 coding sequence is TGCAGCGTTGAACCAGAAAGCTCCTACAATGAGCAGTTCTTC. Residues: CSVEPESSYNEQFF. The chain joins TRBV29-1 to TRBJ2-1; D call uncertain. Germline-derived CDR1 and CDR2 are SQVTM and ANQGSEA. V shed 2 bases and J shed 0 bases, with 8 bases lying between them. The CDR3 extends over 14 amino acids.

This chain connects TRBV5-1 to TRBJ2-1; D gene uncertain. The germline V and J ends were trimmed by 4 bases and 4 bases, with 15 bases remaining between them. Germline CDR1 reads SGHRS; CDR2 reads YFSETQ. The CDR3 runs 15 residues. CDR3 nucleotides: TGCGCCAGCAGCCAAACCTTAGGGCTTTACAATGAGCAGTTCTTC. Protein sequence: CASSQTLGLYNEQFF. The full variable domain, with the rest looked up from reference TRBV5-1 and TRBJ2-1, is KAGVTQTPRYLIKTRGQQVTLSCSPISGHRSVSWYQQTPGQGLQFLFEYFSETQRNKGNFPGRFSGRQFSNSRSEMNVSTLELGDSALYLCASSQTLGLYNEQFFGPGTRLTVL.

The V and J genes are TRBV5-6 and TRBJ2-2; 7 nucleotides agree with TRBD1. The CDR3 spans 13 residues. With 4 bases clipped from V and 6 bases from J, the junction kept 3 bases outside the gene matches. Germline CDR1 and CDR2: SGHDT and YYEEEE. For the CDR3, the DNA is TGTGCCAGCAGCCTCGGGACAGCCGGGGAGCTGTTTTTT. Protein: CASSLGTAGELFF.

The chain is built from TRBV6-2 or TRBV6-3 and TRBJ2-2; no definite D call. The germline CDR1 and CDR2 sequences are MNHEY and SVGEGT. This CDR3 is built from 14 residues. V lost 7 bases to trimming and J lost 2 bases, with 11 bases between them. The DNA for the CDR3 is TGTGCCAGCACCCTAACCCGCAACACCGGGGAGCTGTTTTTT. Residues: CASTLTRNTGELFF.

This chain uses TRBV5-1 with TRBJ2-7; TRBD1 matches at 9 bases. The CDR3 spans 15 residues. V shed 0 bases, J shed 4 bases, and the junction held 5 bases outside the gene matches. Germline V CDR1 and CDR2: SGHRS, YFSETQ. The CDR3 reads CASSLDGQGRYEQYF. DNA of the CDR3: TGCGCCAGCAGCTTGGATGGACAGGGGAGGTACGAGCAGTACTTC.

This rearrangement joins TRBV24-1 to TRBJ2-2, with D tentatively TRBD2 (6 bases). Germline V gene lookup returns CDR1 KGHDR and CDR2 SFDVKD. The V and J ends lost 11 bases and 5 bases respectively, with 14 bases between them. The CDR3 is 13 residues long. CDR3 nucleotide sequence: TGTGCCAACTCGGGACTCCAAACCGGGGAGCTGTTTTTT. It codes for CANSGLQTGELFF.

In this sample, this clonotype turned up many times. The chain employs TRBV5-1 and TRBJ2-3; D gene unclear. This CDR3 is 12 amino acids long. Germline CDR1 is SGHRS and CDR2 is YFSETQ. V was pared by 6 bases and J by 4 bases, with 9 bases between. The CDR3 reads CASMLRPDTQYF. CDR3 coding DNA: TGCGCCAGCATGCTCCGACCAGATACGCAGTATTTT.

This clonotype showed up just a few times. The V call is TRBV20-1, the J call TRBJ2-4; TRBD1 matches 10 bases. The V segment lost 0 bases and the J segment 10 bases; nucleotides outside the gene matches: 6. Germline lookup yields CDR1 DFQATT and CDR2 SNEGSKA (reference sequence). This CDR3 has 14 residues. CDR3 protein: CSARDRQGAPIQYF. The CDR3 region has the DNA TGCAGTGCTAGAGACAGACAGGGGGCGCCTATTCAGTACTTC.

Worth noting for this clonotype: With a much larger clone just one base away, this may be a read error. The chain combines TRBV5-1 with TRBJ2-7; D perhaps matches TRBD1 (5 bases). Trimming took 4 bases from V and 5 from J, leaving 13 bases between them. Germline V gives CDR1 SGHRS, CDR2 YFSETQ. The CDR3 is 13 amino acids. CDR3: CASSDSQENEQYF. In DNA form, the CDR3 reads TGCGCCAGCAGCGACTCACAGGAGAACGAGCAGTACTTC.

This clonotype was seen ten or more times. This rearrangement joins TRBV25-1 to TRBJ2-1; possibly TRBD1 for D (6 bases). Trimming shortened V by 4 bases and J by 0 bases, and 10 bases separated the two germline ends. The CDR3 covers 15 residues. Germline V lookup: CDR1 MGHDK, CDR2 SYGVNS. For the CDR3, the DNA is TGTGCCAGCAGTGCGGGACATAGCTCCTACAATGAGCAGTTCTTC. Amino acids: CASSAGHSSYNEQFF.

The rearrangement joins TRBV29-1 to TRBJ1-2; TRBD1 matches 7 bases. Germline loops: CDR1 SQVTM, CDR2 ANQGSEA. J gave up 5 bases and V 4 bases, and 7 bases lay outside the gene matches. CDR3 length equals 13 residues. The CDR3 protein is CSVVAGTEYGYTF. CDR3 nucleotides: TGCAGCGTTGTCGCGGGGACAGAATATGGCTACACCTTC.

V gene TRBV7-6 combines with J gene TRBJ1-1; 9 bases fit TRBD1. Germline CDR1 SGHVS, CDR2 FNYEAQ. The V segment lost 2 bases and the J segment 7 bases; nucleotides outside the gene matches: 14. The CDR3 sequence is 17 residues long. CDR3 sequence: CASSLLTGGAGPGEAFF. Here the CDR3 DNA reads TGTGCCAGCAGCTTATTAACAGGGGGCGCCGGGCCCGGTGAAGCTTTCTTT.

A few counts support this clonotype. J is TRBJ2-1 and V is TRBV20-1; TRBD2 aligns across 13 bases. The V gene end was trimmed by 4 bases and the J gene end by 10 bases; junction bases not matched to a gene: 10. The CDR3 contains 15 residues. From germline, CDR1 is DFQATT and CDR2 SNEGSKA (reference sequence). The CDR3 DNA reads TGCAGTGCTACTCCCACTAGCGGGGGGGCCGGGGAGCAGTTCTTC. This codes for CSATPTSGGAGEQFF.

With respect to this clonotype: A much larger clonotype is one base distant, so this may be a read error. The chain recombines TRBV29-1 with TRBJ1-2, with 8 nucleotides matching TRBD1. The CDR3 consists of 14 residues. The germline V gene encodes CDR1 SQVTM and CDR2 ANQGSEA. The trim removed 6 bases at V and 10 bases at J, leaving 16 bases unmatched. CDR3 protein: CSVQTQSGGGDYTF. In nucleotides, the CDR3 is TGCAGCGTCCAGACCCAGTCAGGGGGCGGTGACTACACCTTC. Complete variable domain (other parts from reference TRBV29-1 and TRBJ1-2): SAVISQKPSRDICQRGTSLTIQCQVDSQVTMMFWYRQQPGQSLTLIATANQGSEATYESGFVIDKFPISRPNLTFSTLTVSNMSPEDSSIYLCSVQTQSGGGDYTFGSGTRLTVV.

This clonotype has only a few counts. The rearrangement joins TRBV5-4 to TRBJ2-7; D is uncertain. V was cut by 5 bases and J by 7 bases, with 13 bases left in between. CDR1 and CDR2 from the germline V gene are SGHNT and YYREEE (reference sequence). This CDR3 is built from 12 residues. DNA of the CDR3: TGTGCCAGCAGTTACTATCGGACGGAGCAGTACTTC. This gives the protein CASSYYRTEQYF.

Many counts were recorded for this clonotype. The chain carries TRBV20-1 and TRBJ2-3; a weak D match, TRBD1 (5 bases). The CDR3 contains 14 residues. Germline lookup yields CDR1 DFQATT and CDR2 SNEGSKA (reference sequence). The germline V and J ends were trimmed by 6 bases and 4 bases, with 17 bases remaining between them. The CDR3 loop reads CSAPPPGSADTQYF. CDR3 in DNA: TGCAGTGCCCCCCCGCCAGGGTCGGCAGATACGCAGTATTTT.

The chain carries TRBV5-5 and TRBJ1-6; unclear D gene. The CDR3 runs 16 residues. The germline CDR1 and CDR2 sequences are SGHKS and YYEKEE (reference sequence). With 2 bases removed from V and 5 bases from J, the gap between germline ends came to 14 bases. The CDR3 DNA sequence: TGTGCCAGCAGCTTTCGTCTAGAGTCGGATAATTCACCCCTCCACTTT. Its protein product is CASSFRLESDNSPLHF.

The CDR3 DNA follows: TGTGCCAGCAGCCAACAACTAGGGATCACAGATACGCAGTATTTT. Encoded protein: CASSQQLGITDTQYF. The gene calls are TRBV3-1 and TRBJ2-3; perhaps TRBD2 as D (5 bases). The length of the CDR3 is 15 residues. Per the germline V gene, CDR1 is LGHDT and CDR2 is YNNKEL (reference sequence). V was cut by 2 bases and J by 2 bases, with 11 bases left in between.

The gene calls are TRBV7-9 and TRBJ2-3; D is ambiguous. The germline V gene has CDR1 SEHNR and CDR2 FQNEAQ (reference sequence). V lost 5 bases and J lost 4, with 7 bases in between. The CDR3 extends over 12 amino acids. The CDR3 nucleotides read TGTGCCAGCAGCCCTCCCCCAGATACGCAGTATTTT. Residues: CASSPPPDTQYF.

This clonotype has just a few counts. J is TRBJ1-1 and V is TRBV5-1; no clear D gene. The CDR3 totals 13 residues. Germline lookup yields CDR1 SGHRS and CDR2 YFSETQ. V was pared by 0 bases and J by 5 bases, with 8 bases between. The CDR3 bases are TGCGCCAGCAGCTTGGGCTCGGGGACTGAAGCTTTCTTT. It yields the protein CASSLGSGTEAFF.